This TCR beta chain stems from a study of prognosis after radiotherapy for stage I lung cancer. From germline, CDR1 is MGHDK and CDR2 SYGVNS. The CDR3 is 12 amino acids. About this clonotype: One end of the junction does not line up with germline, which may come from a read error.

Two-round multiplex PCR on genomic DNA was the method by which TCR beta CDR3 was amplified. First-round PCR, the initial amplification, used primers specific to each TRBV and TRBJ gene. Via MiXCR, TCRdb re-called the multiplex PCR reads, giving one row per CDR3 protein. This sample has 13,000 to 15,000 distinct CDR3 sequences; roughly a third occur once, and the top ten carry around 41%. The sequenced sample was PBMCs, obtained before or after stereotactic body radiation therapy (not recorded which). This receptor was taken from a donor aged 50 or older with non-small cell lung cancer. The V gene is TRBV25-1, the J gene TRBJ2-2; D remains ambiguous. The CDR3 sequence: CTSMRDNGELFF. CDR3 coding DNA: TGTACCAGCATGAGAGACAACGGGGAGCTGTTTTTT.